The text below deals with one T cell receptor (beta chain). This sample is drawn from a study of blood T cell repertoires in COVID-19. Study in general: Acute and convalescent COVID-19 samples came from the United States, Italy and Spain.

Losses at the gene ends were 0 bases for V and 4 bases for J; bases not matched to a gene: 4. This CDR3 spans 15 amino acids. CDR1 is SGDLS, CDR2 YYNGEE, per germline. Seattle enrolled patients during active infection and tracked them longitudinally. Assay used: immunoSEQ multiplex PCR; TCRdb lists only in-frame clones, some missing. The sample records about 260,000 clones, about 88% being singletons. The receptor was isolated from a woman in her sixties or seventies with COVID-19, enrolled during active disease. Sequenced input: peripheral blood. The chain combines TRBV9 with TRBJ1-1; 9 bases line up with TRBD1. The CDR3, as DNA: TGTGCCAGCAGCGTAGTCGGGACAGGGACCACTGAAGCTTTCTTT. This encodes CASSVVGTGTTEAFF.